This T cell receptor (beta chain) was identified in a study of CD8 T cells in ankylosing spondylitis. Overall study results and limits: Researchers reportedly found disease-linked clones significantly enriched in matched ankylosing spondylitis synovial fluid. There was a TCR beta motif, made of several highly homologous variants, that appeared characteristic of ankylosing spondylitis blood. Disease-linked clones were found to be CD8+ and relatively rare in peripheral blood.

Quantitative 5'-RACE with molecular barcodes produced the TCR beta libraries. TCRdb independently ran MiXCR on the 5' RACE reads; one entry per CDR3 protein. Of 150,000 to 200,000 distinct CDR3 sequences listed, 9.8% are singletons. This clonotype was counted only a few times. Its antigen is undetermined. The V end lost 5 bases, the J end lost 3 bases, and 10 bases lay between the germline ends. CDR1 is SEHNR and CDR2 is FQNEAQ in the germline V gene (reference sequence). CDR3 size: 14 residues. The clonotype originates from a female donor with ankylosing spondylitis or in good health (not recorded which). Sequenced sample: blood, either unsorted or a sorted T cell fraction (not recorded which). V usage is TRBV7-9 and J usage is TRBJ2-2, with D perhaps matching TRBD1 or TRBD2 (5 bases each). CDR3 nucleotide sequence: TGTGCCAGCAGCCCCCGGGGCTACACCGGGGAGCTGTTTTTT. Amino acids: CASSPRGYTGELFF.